Presented here are 20 T cell receptor beta chains from one specimen sequenced in a study of T-cell memory formation after mild COVID-19. One entry per CDR3 protein results from TCRdb running MiXCR on the 5' RACE reads. Of around 430,000 distinct CDR3 sequences in the sample, roughly 15% were seen once. The sample consisted of PBMCs or a T cell subset sorted from them (not recorded which). The receptors here all came from a man in his late teens or twenties who had mild COVID-19 (a few samples of this study predate the infection). Cell type and time point are not known.

The genes are TRBV6-5 and TRBJ2-1; 12 bases map to TRBD2. The CDR3 is 16 residues long. Losses at the gene ends were 1 base for V and 4 bases for J; bases not matched to a gene: 2. Germline lookup yields CDR1 MNHEY and CDR2 SVGAGI. This chain's CDR3 is CASSYFTSGGYNEQFF. CDR3 sequence (DNA): TGTGCCAGCAGTTACTTTACTAGCGGGGGGTACAATGAGCAGTTCTTC.

J is TRBJ2-2 and V is TRBV5-1; no reliable D call. The V gene lost 5 bases and the J gene lost 3 bases, with 11 bases spanning the gap. The CDR3 covers 14 residues. Germline CDR1 SGHRS, CDR2 YFSETQ. This chain's CDR3 is CASRKDWDTGELFF. The CDR3 DNA reads as TGCGCCAGCAGAAAAGACTGGGACACCGGGGAGCTGTTTTTT.

The J gene is TRBJ1-1, the V gene TRBV28; no firm D call. The CDR3 length is 14 residues. Germline values: CDR1 MDHEN, CDR2 SYDVKM. V was cut by 5 bases and J by 5 bases, with 15 bases left in between. CDR3 in amino acids: CASSQDPIYTEAFF. In DNA form, the CDR3 reads TGTGCCAGCAGTCAGGACCCCATCTATACTGAAGCTTTCTTT.

The genes are TRBV5-1 and TRBJ2-2, with D perhaps TRBD2 (5 bases). The V end lost 0 bases, the J end lost 5 bases, and 8 bases lay between the germline ends. This CDR3 is 14 amino acids long. Germline CDR1 reads SGHRS; CDR2 reads YFSETQ. The CDR3 DNA reads as TGCGCCAGCAGCTTGGTGTCGGGAACCGGGGAGCTGTTTTTT. Its protein is CASSLVSGTGELFF.

In regard to this clonotype: Mismatch with germline at one junction end may stem from a read error. This sequence joins TRBV6-1 and TRBJ1-5, with a possible D match to TRBD1 (6 bases). Germline lookup yields CDR1 MNHNS and CDR2 SASEGT. This CDR3 contains 15 residues. The CDR3 DNA reads as TGTGCCAGCTCCCCTTGGGGGCTTGACAATCAGCACCAGCATTTT. This codes for CASSPWGLDNQHQHF.

In its sample, this clonotype was seen many times. This chain connects TRBV18 to TRBJ2-5, with 12 bases aligning to TRBD2. This CDR3 has 16 residues. V lost 3 bases, J lost 0 bases, and 2 bases stayed unmatched. Germline CDR1 reads KGHSH; CDR2 reads LQKENI. CDR3 protein: CASSPGLAGNQETQYF. CDR3 nucleotides: TGTGCCAGCTCACCCGGACTAGCGGGGAACCAAGAGACCCAGTACTTC.

This clonotype was observed at least ten times. V and J are TRBV4-3 and TRBJ2-1; 14 positions agree with TRBD2. This CDR3 region has 16 residues. Germline CDR1 LGHNA, CDR2 YSLEER. After removal of 5 bases from V and 2 bases from J, the junction contained 2 bases not matched to a gene. CDR3 in amino acids: CASSSTSGGAYNEQFF. The CDR3 nucleotides read TGCGCCAGCAGCTCGACTAGCGGGGGGGCCTACAATGAGCAGTTCTTC.

The chain joins TRBV11-2 to TRBJ1-2; possibly TRBD1 for D (6 bases). V lost 5 bases to trimming and J lost 9 bases, with 13 bases between them. CDR3 length equals 12 residues. Germline V gives CDR1 SGHAT, CDR2 FQNNGV. The CDR3 region is CASSLNRESYTF. CDR3 sequence (DNA): TGTGCCAGCAGCCTGAACAGGGAAAGCTACACCTTC.

This clonotype came up a few times. The chain employs TRBV7-2 and TRBJ1-2; 8 bases are a match to TRBD1. Germline trimming cut 0 bases from V and 4 bases from J; bases unmatched to any gene: 7. The CDR3 contains 16 residues. Germline CDR1 SGHTA, CDR2 FQGNSA. The CDR3: CASSLARTGKTYGYTF. CDR3 nucleotide sequence: TGTGCCAGCAGCTTAGCCCGGACAGGGAAGACCTATGGCTACACCTTC.

This clonotype was detected many times. In nucleotides, the CDR3 is TGCGCCAGCAGCTTGGCCGAGGGGGGGATCCAAGAGACCCAGTACTTC. This sequence encodes CASSLAEGGIQETQYF. This sequence joins TRBV5-1 and TRBJ2-5, with D possibly TRBD2 on 7 matching bases. Germline CDR1 and CDR2: SGHRS and YFSETQ. This CDR3 spans 16 amino acids. Deletions cut 0 bases from V and 1 base from J, with 13 bases between.

This sequence joins TRBV7-9 and TRBJ1-1, with TRBD1 matching over 12 bases. Germline assignment: CDR1 SEHNR and CDR2 FQNEAQ (reference sequence). The CDR3 is 18 residues long. V dropped 3 bases and J dropped 3; count of bases not matched to a gene: 11. The CDR3 spells CASSFTWDRGRGDTEAFF. CDR3 in DNA: TGTGCCAGCAGCTTTACCTGGGACAGGGGGCGCGGGGACACTGAAGCTTTCTTT.

The chain links TRBV5-1 to TRBJ2-5; 9 bases line up with TRBD1. J gave up 5 bases and V 3 bases, and 11 bases lay outside the gene matches. CDR1 SGHRS and CDR2 YFSETQ come from the germline V gene. The length of the CDR3 is 16 residues. For the CDR3, the DNA is TGCGCCAGCAGCTGGGAAGGACAGGGGAGAGGGGAGACCCAGTACTTC. Its translation is CASSWEGQGRGETQYF.

This clonotype was counted only a few times. J is TRBJ2-5 and V is TRBV7-9; D remains unclear. The ends were cut back, 1 base at V and 4 bases at J, with 13 bases in the middle. The CDR3 extends over 15 amino acids. In germline, CDR1 is SEHNR, CDR2 FQNEAQ (reference sequence). DNA of the CDR3: TGTGCCAGCAGCTTAGTTTGGTCACACGGAGAGACCCAGTACTTC. Translation gives CASSLVWSHGETQYF.

The sample holds many counts of this clonotype. Mismatch with germline at one junction end may stem from a read error. This rearrangement joins TRBV12-3 or TRBV12-4 to TRBJ1-6; tentatively, D is TRBD1 (5 bases). The CDR3 length is 13 residues. In DNA form, the CDR3 reads TGTGCCACCAGTTATCAGGGACCGACACCCCTCCACTTT. This encodes CATSYQGPTPLHF.

Only a few counts were recorded for this clonotype. V usage is TRBV14 and J usage is TRBJ1-2; D might be TRBD1 (5 bases). V was pared by 2 bases and J by 4 bases, with 11 bases between. Germline V gene lookup returns CDR1 SGHDN and CDR2 FVKESK. The CDR3 loop spans 14 amino acids. CDR3 loop: CASSQSTVGYGYTF. The CDR3 nucleotides are TGTGCCAGCAGCCAATCGACAGTCGGCTATGGCTACACCTTC. The whole variable domain, remainder taken from reference TRBV14 and TRBJ1-2, is EAGVTQFPSHSVIEKGQTVTLRCDPISGHDNLYWYRRVMGKEIKFLLHFVKESKQDESGMPNNRFLAERTGGTYSTLKVQPAELEDSGVYFCASSQSTVGYGYTFGSGTRLTVV.

The chain couples TRBV10-3 to TRBJ2-3, with 8 bases that match TRBD2. The CDR3 runs to 17 residues. Trimming at V came to 2 bases and at J to 6 bases, leaving 13 bases not matched to a gene. Germline V lookup: CDR1 ENHRY, CDR2 SYGVKD. The CDR3 spells CAISEGERGPGSDTQYF. CDR3 DNA sequence: TGTGCCATCAGTGAGGGGGAGCGGGGGCCGGGATCGGATACGCAGTATTTT.

This chain connects TRBV9 to TRBJ2-4; D remains unclear. The germline CDR1 and CDR2 sequences are SGDLS and YYNGEE. This CDR3 is 14 amino acids long. V lost 0 bases and J lost 3, with 7 bases in between. Written as DNA, the CDR3 is TGTGCCAGCAGCGTAGAGGCAGGCAAAAACATTCAGTACTTC. It is translated as CASSVEAGKNIQYF.

This clonotype appeared many times. V is TRBV6-6 and J is TRBJ2-7, with 10 nucleotides matching TRBD1. The CDR3 has 14 amino acids. Germline V CDR1 and CDR2: MNHNY, SVGAGI (reference sequence). Trimming at V came to 4 bases and at J to 4 bases, leaving 4 bases not matched to a gene. CDR3 sequence: CASSSPGQGYEQYV. Here the CDR3 DNA reads TGTGCCAGCAGTTCACCGGGACAGGGGTACGAGCAGTACGTC.

The J gene is TRBJ2-5, the V gene TRBV5-1; D is unresolved. Germline V gene sequence: CDR1 SGHRS, CDR2 YFSETQ. The CDR3 sequence is 13 residues long. V lost 4 bases and J lost 5, with 12 bases in between. Here the CDR3 DNA reads TGCGCCAGCAGCCCCGCAGGACCGGAGACCCAGTACTTC. Translated: CASSPAGPETQYF.

This clonotype was seen only a few times. The chain recombines TRBV4-2 with TRBJ2-1; 8 bases are shared with TRBD2. The CDR3 loop spans 19 amino acids. CDR1 LGHNA and CDR2 YNFKEQ come from the germline V gene. V lost 3 bases to trimming and J lost 1 base; unmatched junction nucleotides: 14. In DNA, the CDR3 is TGTGCCAGCAGCCAGTCCCGGGGGGGGAGGTTCGCGTCCTACAATGAGCAGTTCTTC. Residues: CASSQSRGGRFASYNEQFF.